The 17 T cell receptor beta chains presented below share a single source sample, sequenced in a study of OX40 agonist ivuxolimab in advanced cancers. Measured with immunoSEQ multiplex PCR; TCRdb has only the in-frame clones, and not every one. The table records 52,000 or so clones, over 75% of them present only once. This material consisted of CD4+ or CD8+ T cells sorted from blood, taken in a trial of the OX40 agonist ivuxolimab. Receptor source: an adult with an advanced solid tumor such as melanoma, head and neck, liver or kidney cancer.

The rearrangement links TRBV28 to TRBJ2-7; D might be TRBD1 (6 bases). This CDR3 is built from 13 residues. CDR1 MDHEN and CDR2 SYDVKM come from the germline V gene. V was clipped by 6 bases and J by 4 bases, with 13 bases between them. CDR3 sequence: CASRGHSIYEQYV. The CDR3, as DNA: TGTGCCAGCAGGGGACACAGCATTTACGAGCAGTACGTC.

The DNA of the CDR3 is TGTGCCAGCAGCCTTCCGCAAGGGATCAGTCGCGTGGGAGAGCAGTACTTC. This sequence encodes CASSLPQGISRVGEQYF. This chain joins TRBV7-9 and TRBJ2-7; D is unclear. The CDR3 length is 17 residues. Deletions cut 5 bases from V and 7 bases from J, with 27 bases between. Germline V gives CDR1 SEHNR, CDR2 FQNEAQ (reference sequence).

V and J are TRBV5-6 and TRBJ2-4; D gene unclear. V lost 4 bases and J 1 base, leaving 9 bases between the germline ends. The CDR3 runs 14 residues. Germline V gene sequence: CDR1 SGHDT, CDR2 YYEEEE. The CDR3 loop reads CASSMPGAKNIQYF. The CDR3 DNA reads TGTGCCAGCAGCATGCCCGGGGCCAAAAACATTCAGTACTTC.

This clone was found a few times. This chain connects TRBV6-4 to TRBJ2-7, with 8 positions matching TRBD2. The CDR3 has 13 residues. The junction had 4 bases not matched to a gene; V was cut back by 9 bases and J by 0 bases. Germline V gene lookup returns CDR1 MRHNA and CDR2 SNTAGT. The CDR3 DNA follows: TGTGCCAGTGTAGCGGGGAGCTCCTACGAGCAGTACGTC. Encoded protein: CASVAGSSYEQYV.

This clone was seen a handful of times. The chain uses TRBV5-8 and TRBJ2-1; 8 bases agree with TRBD1. The length of the CDR3 is 16 residues. V was pared by 0 bases and J by 7 bases, with 9 bases of the junction left unmatched. Germline V gene sequence: CDR1 SGHTS, CDR2 YDEGEE. CDR3 bases: TGTGCCAGCAGCTTGGTTTTCCAGGGGGCGAAAAATGAGCAGTTCTTC. This sequence encodes CASSLVFQGAKNEQFF.

This chain connects TRBV27 to TRBJ2-3; 10 bases agree with TRBD2. CDR1 is MNHEY and CDR2 is SMNVEV in the germline V gene (reference sequence). With 6 bases clipped from V and 2 bases from J, the junction kept 5 bases outside the gene matches. The CDR3 runs to 15 residues. CDR3 residues: CASRNSGGPTDTQYF. The CDR3 nucleotides read TGTGCCAGCAGAAATAGCGGGGGGCCCACAGATACGCAGTATTTT.

The chain combines TRBV13 with TRBJ1-1; the D gene is possibly TRBD1 (5 bases). The CDR3 length is 12 residues. Germline V CDR1 and CDR2: PRHDT, FYEKMQ (reference sequence). V was trimmed by 1 base and J by 11 bases, leaving 11 bases between them. In DNA form, the CDR3 reads TGTGCCAGCAGCTTAGATGGGGGTTATGCTTTCTTT. The encoded protein is CASSLDGGYAFF.

The chain uses TRBV2 and TRBJ2-1; D possibly corresponds to TRBD1 (6 bases). Germline V gives CDR1 SNHLY, CDR2 FYNNEI. CDR3 length: 17 amino acids. V lost 6 bases to trimming and J lost 0 bases, with 18 bases between them. The CDR3 spells CASRPTTGTRSYNEQFF. As DNA, the CDR3 is TGTGCCAGCAGGCCTACCACCGGGACACGCTCCTACAATGAGCAGTTCTTC.

The V gene is TRBV13, the J gene TRBJ1-2; no reliable D call. The CDR3 extends over 11 amino acids. Germline CDR1 is PRHDT and CDR2 is FYEKMQ (reference sequence). V lost 0 bases to trimming and J lost 6 bases, with 2 bases between them. CDR3 protein: CASSLGDGYTF. The CDR3 region has the DNA TGTGCCAGCAGCTTAGGGGATGGCTACACCTTC.

The gene calls are TRBV27 and TRBJ2-1; D unclear. Between the trimmed V and J ends, which lost 2 bases and 2 bases, there was a span of 13 bases. The V gene's germline CDR1 is MNHEY and CDR2 SMNVEV (reference sequence). The CDR3 is made up of 16 amino acids. CDR3 sequence: CASSLPSQLTYNEQFF. The DNA of the CDR3 is TGTGCCAGCAGTTTACCTTCTCAGCTGACCTACAATGAGCAGTTCTTC.

The rearrangement links TRBV27 to TRBJ2-5; 8 nucleotides align to TRBD2. CDR3 length equals 14 residues. In germline, CDR1 is MNHEY, CDR2 SMNVEV (reference sequence). V lost 8 bases and J lost 7; bases outside the gene matches: 12. CDR3: CASATAGGIGTQYF. DNA of the CDR3: TGTGCCAGCGCCACCGCGGGGGGCATCGGGACCCAGTACTTC.

The chain combines TRBV7-9 with TRBJ1-4, with D perhaps matching TRBD1 (5 bases). V was clipped by 5 bases and J by 5 bases, with 15 bases between them. Per germline, CDR1 SEHNR and CDR2 FQNEAQ (reference sequence). This CDR3 contains 15 residues. The DNA of the CDR3 is TGTGCCAGCAGCCCCAAGGACACTCCCAATGAAAAACTGTTTTTT. This sequence encodes CASSPKDTPNEKLFF.

The chain links TRBV4-1 to TRBJ1-1; D is uncertain. Trimming took 0 bases from V and 1 from J, leaving 9 bases between them. The germline V gene has CDR1 MGHRA and CDR2 YSYEKL. The CDR3 length is 15 residues. CDR3: CASSQDEGGNTEAFF. CDR3 sequence (DNA): TGCGCCAGCAGCCAAGATGAGGGCGGGAACACTGAAGCTTTCTTT.

On this clone itself: The same CDR3 also results from other DNA sequences found in this sample. The genes are TRBV19 and TRBJ1-1; D gene ambiguous. This CDR3 contains 13 residues. With 5 bases removed from V and 0 bases from J, the gap between germline ends came to 7 bases. Germline V gene data show CDR1 as LNHDA and CDR2 as SQIVND (reference sequence). The CDR3 DNA reads TGTGCCAGTAGTGTGGGATTGAACACTGAAGCTTTCTTT. Translated, it gives CASSVGLNTEAFF.

CDR3: CAGGASSYEQYF. CDR3 sequence (DNA): TGTGCCGGGGGGGCCAGCTCCTACGAGCAGTACTTC. J is TRBJ2-5 and V is TRBV7-9, with D possibly TRBD2 on 7 matching bases. The end of the DNA is better explained by TRBJ2-7, so the J call may be wrong. Germline lookup yields CDR1 SEHNR and CDR2 FQNEAQ (reference sequence). The CDR3 sequence is 12 residues long.

This clone appeared a few times. The chain combines TRBV30 with TRBJ1-1; TRBD1 matches 7 bases. The CDR3 runs 16 residues. With V trimmed by 3 bases and J by 0 bases, 10 bases remained unmatched. Germline V gene lookup returns CDR1 GTSNPN and CDR2 SVGIG (reference sequence). CDR3 amino acids: CAWSQGDQMMNTEAFF. In nucleotides, the CDR3 is TGTGCCTGGAGCCAGGGGGACCAAATGATGAACACTGAAGCTTTCTTT.

The J gene is TRBJ2-3, the V gene TRBV29-1, with 7 bases that match TRBD2. Germline V gives CDR1 SQVTM, CDR2 ANQGSEA. V lost 6 bases and J lost 2; bases outside the gene matches: 5. The CDR3 covers 13 residues. Written as DNA, the CDR3 is TGCAGCGTACTAGGACTAGTCACAGATACGCAGTATTTT. Translating it yields CSVLGLVTDTQYF.